This TCR beta chain was recorded in a study of blood T cells in healthy people across ages. Alongside a J-beta primer mix, a sample-barcoded 5' primer served in a second PCR lasting about 6 to 11 cycles. In TCRdb, the 5' RACE reads were re-called with MiXCR into one record per CDR3 protein. The sample carries some 1.5 million distinct CDR3 sequences, over 25% recorded once. This clonotype came up many times. No antigen is known for it. The length of the CDR3 is 12 residues. V lost 3 bases and J 8 bases, leaving 8 bases between the germline ends. Germline assignment: CDR1 ENHRY and CDR2 SYGVKD. Findings and caveats of the study: Versus aged donors, long-lived donors had higher diversity and more naive CD4+ cells.

The sample was blood. The chain has TRBV10-3 and TRBJ2-1; D is possibly TRBD2 (5 bases). The sequence derives from a woman aged 30 to 39 in good health. The CDR3 DNA is TGTGCCATCAGTGAAGGGAGCGATGAGCAGTTCTTC. This codes for CAISEGSDEQFF.